The T cell receptor (beta chain) under discussion was sequenced for a study of blood T cell repertoires in COVID-19 (dated by TCRdb to about 2020). Regarding the study in general: Collaborator samples came from the United States, Italy and Spain and covered acute and convalescent phases of COVID-19. The material from the prospective study consisted of cDNA or gDNA derived from T cells, B-cell-depleted T cells, or PBMCs. Subjects who had been exposed to COVID-19, were actively infected with it, or had recovered from it provided the deeply sampled blood TCRbeta repertoires that made up the dataset. A freely available public database, intended as a resource for researchers studying the immune response to SARS-CoV-2, is where the repertoires were released. The samples were drawn from the first 160 participants of the ongoing ImmuneRACE study and from 950 to 1,500 subjects provided by 6 global collaborators. Nearly every sample came with metadata listing a de-identified subject ID, COVID-19 status, age in years and sex. Where available, HLA class I and class II types were taken from metadata supplied by the sample provider and were not determined by assay-based typing.

V gives up 3 bases and J gives up 5 bases, and the segment between their germline ends measures 9 bases. CDR1 and CDR2 were assigned from the germline V gene as SGHRS and YFSETQ. The CDR3 contains 13 residues, cysteine and phenylalanine counted. Just the 39-base CDR3 DNA is kept, in frame starting at base 1. TCRbeta CDR3 regions were amplified from genomic DNA using the immunoSEQ Assay, a bias-controlled multiplex PCR. Processing in the source paper ran as follows. The number of nucleated cells in each sample was estimated by amplification of reference gene primers within the assay. To quantify the absolute abundance of each unique TCRbeta CDR3 rearrangement, sequence reads were collapsed and filtered. For each sample, productive Simpson clonality was calculated by taking the square root of Simpson's diversity index across productive rearrangements. Held by TCRdb, this immuneACCESS table contains in-frame sequences only and omits some clones. Under half of the omission traces to an unresolved V gene where checked; the cause of the rest is unknown. That table supplies the V and J calls and clone size; D and trimming were determined from the DNA. The sample has about 44,000 clones on record, approximately 79% of them singletons. The top ten clones comprise 35% to 50% of the sample.

In regard to this clone: The antigen this receptor binds is unknown. No per-base quality is available; no much larger clone lies one base away.

Beyond this particular receptor, the publication reports: Clinical and demographic metadata were provided uncurated, with the amount varying by source and participant.

Whole blood was collected in K2EDTA tubes by collaborating institutions according to the institutions' own protocols. Collaborator samples were shipped for TCRbeta analysis as frozen whole blood, isolated PBMCs, or DNA extracted from either sample type. The specimen sequenced was peripheral blood. The chain couples TRBV5-1 to TRBJ1-5, with the identity of the D gene unclear. The receptor comes from a human donor in a cohort sampled during active COVID-19. The nucleotides are TGCGCCAGCAGCTCCGGAGGTTATCAGCCCCAGCATTTT. It codes for CASSSGGYQPQHF.